These 5 T cell receptor beta chains were sequenced from one sample in a study of blood T cell repertoires in COVID-19. Generated by immunoSEQ multiplex PCR, the TCRdb table keeps only in-frame clones and is missing some. The repertoire holds roughly 180,000 clones, with 81% as singletons. Sequencing input: PBMCs or T cells enriched from blood (not recorded which). The receptors derive from a middle-aged woman with acute COVID-19.

V and J are TRBV19 and TRBJ2-3, with unresolved D. V dropped 4 bases and J dropped 2 bases, with 10 bases sitting between them. This CDR3 has 14 amino acids. From germline, CDR1 is LNHDA and CDR2 SQIVND (reference sequence). The CDR3 loop is CASSTIQATDTQYF. CDR3 DNA sequence: TGTGCCAGTAGTACGATCCAGGCCACAGATACGCAGTATTTT.

This clone was seen only once. V and J are TRBV7-2 and TRBJ1-2, with D unresolved. The V end lost 5 bases, the J end lost 8 bases, and 15 bases lay between the germline ends. The CDR3 loop spans 13 amino acids. The germline V gene has CDR1 SGHTA and CDR2 FQGNSA. The DNA for the CDR3 is TGTGCCAGCAGCATTATAGAGGGCCAGGGCTACACCTTC. It specifies CASSIIEGQGYTF.

The chain uses TRBV9 and TRBJ2-7; possibly TRBD1 for D (5 bases). Trimming took off 0 bases at V and 0 bases at J, with 13 bases between the two ends. The CDR3 covers 16 residues. Germline V gives CDR1 SGDLS, CDR2 YYNGEE. The DNA for the CDR3 is TGTGCCAGCAGCGTAGTGAGCCAGGGTTTCTCCTACGAGCAGTACGTC. Its translation is CASSVVSQGFSYEQYV.

This rearrangement joins TRBV29-1 to TRBJ1-2, with D maybe TRBD1 (6 bases). CDR1 and CDR2 from the germline V gene are SQVTM and ANQGSEA. The CDR3 contains 13 residues. The V end was cut by 4 bases, the J end by 4 bases, with 13 bases between. The CDR3 bases are TGCAGCGTTGGTGGGACACGCTTCTATGGCTACACCTTC. This sequence encodes CSVGGTRFYGYTF.

This chain uses TRBV15 with TRBJ2-3; 11 bases are a match to TRBD2. The CDR3 totals 16 residues. J gave up 0 bases and V 2 bases, and 1 base lay outside the gene matches. CDR1 is LNHNV and CDR2 is YYDKDF in the germline V gene (reference sequence). The CDR3 nucleotides are TGTGCCACCAGCAGACGACTAGCGGGAAGCACAGATACGCAGTATTTT. It is translated as CATSRRLAGSTDTQYF.